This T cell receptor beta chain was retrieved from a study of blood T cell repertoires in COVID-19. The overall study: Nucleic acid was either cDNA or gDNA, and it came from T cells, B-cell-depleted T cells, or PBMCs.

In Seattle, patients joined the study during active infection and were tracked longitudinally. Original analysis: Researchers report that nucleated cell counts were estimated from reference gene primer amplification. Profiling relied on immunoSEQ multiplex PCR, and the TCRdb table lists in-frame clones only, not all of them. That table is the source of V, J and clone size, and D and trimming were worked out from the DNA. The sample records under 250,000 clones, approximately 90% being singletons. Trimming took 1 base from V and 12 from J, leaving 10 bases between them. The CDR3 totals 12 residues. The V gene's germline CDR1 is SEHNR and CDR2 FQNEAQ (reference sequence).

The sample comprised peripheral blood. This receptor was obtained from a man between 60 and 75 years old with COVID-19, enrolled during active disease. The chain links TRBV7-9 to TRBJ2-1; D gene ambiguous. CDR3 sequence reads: CASSLVTRWQFF. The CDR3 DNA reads TGTGCCAGCAGCTTAGTAACTCGGTGGCAGTTCTTC.